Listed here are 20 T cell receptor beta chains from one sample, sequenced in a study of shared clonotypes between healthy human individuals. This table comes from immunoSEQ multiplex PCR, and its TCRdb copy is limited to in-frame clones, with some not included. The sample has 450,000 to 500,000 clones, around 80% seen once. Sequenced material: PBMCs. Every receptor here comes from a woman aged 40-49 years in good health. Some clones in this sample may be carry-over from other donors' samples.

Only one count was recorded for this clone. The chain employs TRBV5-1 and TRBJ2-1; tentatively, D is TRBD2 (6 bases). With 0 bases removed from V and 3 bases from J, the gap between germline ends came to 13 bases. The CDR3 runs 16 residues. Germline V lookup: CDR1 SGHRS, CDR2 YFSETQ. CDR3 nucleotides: TGCGCCAGCAGCTTGGATGGTAGCGGAAACTACAATGAGCAGTTCTTC. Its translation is CASSLDGSGNYNEQFF.

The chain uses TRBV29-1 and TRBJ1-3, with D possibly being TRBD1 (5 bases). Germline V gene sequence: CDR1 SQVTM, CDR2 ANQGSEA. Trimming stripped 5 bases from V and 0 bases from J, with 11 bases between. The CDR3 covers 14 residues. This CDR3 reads CSVQGPTSGNTIYF. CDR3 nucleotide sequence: TGCAGCGTTCAGGGTCCCACCTCTGGAAACACCATATATTTT.

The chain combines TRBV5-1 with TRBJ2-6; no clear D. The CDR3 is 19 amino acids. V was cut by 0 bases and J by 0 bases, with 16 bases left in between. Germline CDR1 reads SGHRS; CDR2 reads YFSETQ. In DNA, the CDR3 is TGCGCCAGCAGCTTGGGTTCGGCAGGATCCTACTCTGGGGCCAACGTCCTGACTTTC. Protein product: CASSLGSAGSYSGANVLTF.

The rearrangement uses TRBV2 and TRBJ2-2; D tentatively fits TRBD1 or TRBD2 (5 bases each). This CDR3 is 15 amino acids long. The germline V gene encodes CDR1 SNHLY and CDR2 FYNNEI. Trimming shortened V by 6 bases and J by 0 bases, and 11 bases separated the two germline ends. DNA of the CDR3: TGTGCCAGCAGGCCGGGACGCGCGAACACCGGGGAGCTGTTTTTT. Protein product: CASRPGRANTGELFF.

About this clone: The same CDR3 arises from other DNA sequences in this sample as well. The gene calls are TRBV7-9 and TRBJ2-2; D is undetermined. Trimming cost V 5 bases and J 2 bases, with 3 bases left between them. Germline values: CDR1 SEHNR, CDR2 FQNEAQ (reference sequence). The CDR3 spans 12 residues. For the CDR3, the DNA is TGTGCCAGCAGCCCTAACACCGGGGAGCTGTTTTTT. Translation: CASSPNTGELFF.

The CDR3 loop reads CASSQGAGRDTDTQYF. Written as DNA, the CDR3 is TGTGCCAGCAGCCAAGGGGCGGGACGGGACACAGATACGCAGTATTTT. The chain uses TRBV4-2 and TRBJ2-3; maybe TRBD2 (6 bases). V was cut by 1 base and J by 2 bases, with 13 bases left in between. CDR3 size: 16 residues. Germline V CDR1 and CDR2: LGHNA, YNFKEQ.

For the CDR3, the DNA is TGTGCCAGTACAGGGGACCCTAGCAATCAGCCCCAGCATTTT. Translating gives CASTGDPSNQPQHF. The chain couples TRBV28 to TRBJ1-5, with TRBD1 identical over 7 bases. Per germline, CDR1 MDHEN and CDR2 SYDVKM. Trimming took 9 bases from V and 0 from J; bases not matched to a gene: 5. The length of the CDR3 is 14 residues.

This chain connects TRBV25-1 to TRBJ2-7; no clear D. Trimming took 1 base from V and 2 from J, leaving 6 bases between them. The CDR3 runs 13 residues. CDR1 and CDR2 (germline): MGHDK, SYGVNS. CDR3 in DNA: TGTGCCAGCAGTGAATTGGGCCCCTACGAGCAGTACTTC. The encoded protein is CASSELGPYEQYF.

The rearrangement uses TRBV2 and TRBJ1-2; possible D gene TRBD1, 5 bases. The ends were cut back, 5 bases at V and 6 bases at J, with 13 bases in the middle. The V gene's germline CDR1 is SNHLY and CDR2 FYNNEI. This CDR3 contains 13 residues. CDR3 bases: TGTGCCAGCAGTAGGGGCGCGGGGAATGGCTACACCTTC. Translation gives CASSRGAGNGYTF.

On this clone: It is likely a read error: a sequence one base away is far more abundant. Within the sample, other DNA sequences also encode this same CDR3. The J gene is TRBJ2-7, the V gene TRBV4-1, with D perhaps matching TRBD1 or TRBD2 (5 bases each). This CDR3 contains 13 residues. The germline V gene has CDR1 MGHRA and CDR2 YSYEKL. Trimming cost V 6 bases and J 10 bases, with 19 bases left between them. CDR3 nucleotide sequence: TGCGCCAGCAGAAGGGACCTCAATTCCGAACAGTACTTC. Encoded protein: CASRRDLNSEQYF.

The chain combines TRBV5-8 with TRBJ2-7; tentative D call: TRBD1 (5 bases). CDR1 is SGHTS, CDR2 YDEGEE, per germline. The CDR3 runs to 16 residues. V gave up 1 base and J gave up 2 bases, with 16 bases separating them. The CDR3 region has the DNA TGTGCCAGCAGCTTGTTGTTTTCGGCAGGGCCCTACGAGCAGTACTTC. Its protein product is CASSLLFSAGPYEQYF.

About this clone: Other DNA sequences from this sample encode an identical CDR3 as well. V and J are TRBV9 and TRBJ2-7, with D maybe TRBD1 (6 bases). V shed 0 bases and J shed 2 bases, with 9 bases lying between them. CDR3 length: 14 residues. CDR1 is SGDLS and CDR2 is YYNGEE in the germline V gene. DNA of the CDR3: TGTGCCAGCAGCGTAGGAGGGGGTACCTACGAGCAGTACTTC. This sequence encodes CASSVGGGTYEQYF. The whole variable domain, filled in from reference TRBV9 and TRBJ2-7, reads DSGVTQTPKHLITATGQRVTLRCSPRSGDLSVYWYQQSLDQGLQFLIQYYNGEERAKGNILERFSAQQFPDLHSELNLSSLELGDSALYFCASSVGGGTYEQYFGPGTRLTVT.

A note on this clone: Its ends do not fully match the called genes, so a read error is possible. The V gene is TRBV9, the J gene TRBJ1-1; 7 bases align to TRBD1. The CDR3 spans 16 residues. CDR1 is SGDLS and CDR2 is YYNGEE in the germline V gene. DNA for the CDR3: TGTGCCGGCAGCGGACGACAGGGTGTTTGGAACACTGAAGCTTTCTTT. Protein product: CAGSGRQGVWNTEAFF.

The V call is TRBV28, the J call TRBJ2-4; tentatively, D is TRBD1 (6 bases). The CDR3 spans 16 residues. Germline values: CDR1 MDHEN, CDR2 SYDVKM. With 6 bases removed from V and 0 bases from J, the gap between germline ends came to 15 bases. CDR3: CASSQQGLLAKNIQYF. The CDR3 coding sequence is TGTGCCAGCAGCCAACAGGGCCTTCTAGCCAAAAACATTCAGTACTTC. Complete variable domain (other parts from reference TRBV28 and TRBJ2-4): DVKVTQSSRYLVKRTGEKVFLECVQDMDHENMFWYRQDPGLGLRLIYFSYDVKMKEKGDIPEGYSVSREKKERFSLILESASTNQTSMYLCASSQQGLLAKNIQYFGAGTRLSVL.

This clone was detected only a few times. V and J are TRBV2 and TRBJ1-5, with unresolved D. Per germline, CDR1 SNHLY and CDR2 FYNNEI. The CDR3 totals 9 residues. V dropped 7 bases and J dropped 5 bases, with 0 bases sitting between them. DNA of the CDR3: TGTGCCAGCAATCAGCCCCAGCATTTT. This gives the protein CASNQPQHF.

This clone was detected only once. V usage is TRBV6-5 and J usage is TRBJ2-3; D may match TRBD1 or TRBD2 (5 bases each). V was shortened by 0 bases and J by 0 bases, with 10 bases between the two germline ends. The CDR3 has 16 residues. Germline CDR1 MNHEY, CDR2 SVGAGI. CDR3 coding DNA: TGTGCCAGCAGTTACTCGAACGGGGCCAGCACAGATACGCAGTATTTT. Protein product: CASSYSNGASTDTQYF.

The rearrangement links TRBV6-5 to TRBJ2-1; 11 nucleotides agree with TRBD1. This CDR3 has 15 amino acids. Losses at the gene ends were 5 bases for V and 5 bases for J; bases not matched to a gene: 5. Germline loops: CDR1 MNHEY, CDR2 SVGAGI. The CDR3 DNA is TGTGCCAGCAGTCCCGGGACAGGGGGGAACAATGAGCAGTTCTTC. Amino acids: CASSPGTGGNNEQFF.

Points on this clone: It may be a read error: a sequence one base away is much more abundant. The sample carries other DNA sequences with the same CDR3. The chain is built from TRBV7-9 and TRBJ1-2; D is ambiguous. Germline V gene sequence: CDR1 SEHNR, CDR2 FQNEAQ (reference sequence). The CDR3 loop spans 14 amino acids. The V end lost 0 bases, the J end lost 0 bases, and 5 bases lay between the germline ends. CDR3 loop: CASSLAVANYGYTF. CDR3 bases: TGTGCCAGCAGCTTAGCGGTGGCTAACTATGGCTACACCTTC.

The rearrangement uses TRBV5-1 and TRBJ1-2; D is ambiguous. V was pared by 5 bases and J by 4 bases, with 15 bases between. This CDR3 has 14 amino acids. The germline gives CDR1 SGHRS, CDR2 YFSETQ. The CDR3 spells CASSPDAGSYGYTF. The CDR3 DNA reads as TGCGCCAGCAGTCCGGACGCGGGATCCTATGGCTACACCTTC.

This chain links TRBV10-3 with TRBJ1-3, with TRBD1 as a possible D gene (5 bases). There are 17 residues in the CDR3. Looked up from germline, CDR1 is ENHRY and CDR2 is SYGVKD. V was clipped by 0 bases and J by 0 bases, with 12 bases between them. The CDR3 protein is CAISESWDSSSGNTIYF. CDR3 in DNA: TGTGCCATCAGTGAGTCTTGGGACTCGAGCTCTGGAAACACCATATATTTT.